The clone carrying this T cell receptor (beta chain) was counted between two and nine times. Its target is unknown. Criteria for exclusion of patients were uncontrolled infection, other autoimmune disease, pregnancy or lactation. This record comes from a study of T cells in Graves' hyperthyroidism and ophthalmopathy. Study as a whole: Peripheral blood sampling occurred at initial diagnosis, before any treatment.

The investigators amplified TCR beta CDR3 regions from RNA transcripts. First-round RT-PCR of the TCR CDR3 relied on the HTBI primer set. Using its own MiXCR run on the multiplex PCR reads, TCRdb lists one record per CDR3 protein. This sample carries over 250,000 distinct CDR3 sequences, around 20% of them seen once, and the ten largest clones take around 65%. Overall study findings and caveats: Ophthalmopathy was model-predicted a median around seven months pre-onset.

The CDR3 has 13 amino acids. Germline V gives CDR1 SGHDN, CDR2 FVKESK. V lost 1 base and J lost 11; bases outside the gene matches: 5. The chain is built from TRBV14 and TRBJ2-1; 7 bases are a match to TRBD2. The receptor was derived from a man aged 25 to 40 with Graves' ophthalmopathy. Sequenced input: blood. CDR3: CASSQGAGVKQFF. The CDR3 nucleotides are TGTGCCAGCAGCCAAGGGGCGGGAGTTAAGCAGTTCTTC.